This paragraph covers one T cell receptor beta chain sequence. Its antigen is unidentified. The germline V gene encodes CDR1 MNHNY and CDR2 SVGAGI (reference sequence). Trimming removed 0 bases from V and 1 base from J, with 9 bases in between. The CDR3 runs 15 residues. These data originate in a study of T cell responses to AZD1222 COVID-19 vaccine. Clones were sequenced by immunoSEQ multiplex PCR, and TCRdb holds only the in-frame ones, with some missing. The table has some 150,000 clones, roughly 90% seen once. Study findings and constraints: After two AZD1222 doses, spike-specific TCR breadth and depth rose versus day 0. Baseline serology detected seropositivity in only a handful of AZD1222 recipients.

J is TRBJ2-5 and V is TRBV6-6, with a weak D call TRBD2 (6 bases). This specimen consisted of peripheral blood, obtained on day 0 of AZD1222 vaccination. This clonotype was obtained from an adult in good health. The CDR3 coding sequence is TGTGCCAGCAGTTACTCGATGGGGGGCCAAGAGACCCAGTACTTC. Translated, it gives CASSYSMGGQETQYF.